A single sample is the source of the 27 T cell receptor beta chains below, sequenced in a study of blood T cell repertoires in COVID-19. Assay used: immunoSEQ multiplex PCR; TCRdb lists only in-frame clones, some missing. Counted here are roughly 170,000 clones, roughly 84% occurring once; the ten biggest clones make up 15% to 20%. Sequences were obtained from PBMCs or T cells enriched from blood (not recorded which). The receptors derive from a man aged 55 to 70 who had recovered from COVID-19.

This clone was seen only a few times. The V gene is TRBV28, the J gene TRBJ2-6; tentatively, D is TRBD1 (5 bases). Deletions cut 3 bases from V and 2 bases from J, with 29 bases between. This CDR3 has 22 amino acids. In germline, CDR1 is MDHEN, CDR2 SYDVKM. The chain's CDR3 is CASSFWGHTLTVLGAGANVLTF. DNA of the CDR3: TGTGCCAGCAGTTTCTGGGGCCACACCCTGACAGTATTAGGGGCTGGGGCCAACGTCCTGACTTTC.

The chain has TRBV4-1 and TRBJ1-2, with a possible D match to TRBD1 (6 bases). This CDR3 is 14 amino acids long. CDR1 and CDR2 from the germline V gene are MGHRA and YSYEKL. Trimming cost V 0 bases and J 8 bases, with 13 bases left between them. The CDR3: CASSQERQGLGYTF. In DNA form, the CDR3 reads TGCGCCAGCAGCCAAGAAAGGCAGGGGTTGGGCTACACCTTC.

This chain joins TRBV28 and TRBJ1-4, with TRBD1 matching 8 bases. This CDR3 comprises 15 residues. The junction had 6 bases not matched to a gene; V was cut back by 6 bases and J by 3 bases. Germline V CDR1 and CDR2: MDHEN, SYDVKM. CDR3 coding DNA: TGTGCCAGCAGGACTGACAGGGGCGCTAATGAAAAACTGTTTTTT. Translating it yields CASRTDRGANEKLFF.

This clone was seen a single time. The chain couples TRBV5-6 to TRBJ1-6, with D tentatively TRBD1 (5 bases). Trimming removed 5 bases at V and 5 bases at J, with 5 bases between. The CDR3 totals 12 residues. Per germline, CDR1 SGHDT and CDR2 YYEEEE. The CDR3 spells CASRDNNSPLHF. Here the CDR3 DNA reads TGTGCCAGCAGGGACAATAATTCACCCCTCCACTTT.

The chain carries TRBV2 and TRBJ1-6, with TRBD1 as a possible D gene (5 bases). This CDR3 spans 16 amino acids. CDR1 is SNHLY, CDR2 FYNNEI, per germline. Trimming removed 6 bases from V and 1 base from J, with 13 bases in between. For the CDR3, the DNA is TGTGCCAGCAGCGATAGACAGTTTTCCTATAATTCACCCCTCCACTTT. Translated: CASSDRQFSYNSPLHF.

In the case of this clone: Additional DNA sequences in this sample encode the identical CDR3. The chain uses TRBV5-1 and TRBJ1-1; weak D call: TRBD1 (6 bases). The V end was cut by 2 bases, the J end by 5 bases, with 13 bases between. Germline V CDR1 and CDR2: SGHRS, YFSETQ. The CDR3 runs to 14 residues. The CDR3 bases are TGCGCCAGCAGCTTAGGGGGTCTAGGGACTGAAGCTTTCTTT. It specifies CASSLGGLGTEAFF.

This clone was counted a few times. This chain uses TRBV30 with TRBJ1-3; TRBD1 matches 10 bases. With 3 bases clipped from V and 3 bases from J, the junction kept 11 bases outside the gene matches. The CDR3 has 17 residues. From germline, CDR1 is GTSNPN and CDR2 SVGIG (reference sequence). This chain's CDR3 is CAWSAVGTGAHGNTIYF. Here the CDR3 DNA reads TGTGCCTGGAGCGCGGTGGGGACAGGGGCTCATGGAAACACCATATATTTT.

The chain joins TRBV5-4 to TRBJ2-1, with 15 bases lining up with TRBD2. The junction had 5 bases not matched to a gene; V was cut back by 5 bases and J by 5 bases. CDR3 length: 16 amino acids. The germline CDR1 and CDR2 sequences are SGHNT and YYREEE (reference sequence). The CDR3 bases are TGTGCCAGCAGGGGGACTAGCGGGAGGAAAAACAATGAGCAGTTCTTC. Protein: CASRGTSGRKNNEQFF.

CDR3 in amino acids: CASRISTGANVLTF. The CDR3 DNA is TGTGCCAGCAGAATCTCGACAGGGGCCAACGTCCTGACTTTC. The genes are TRBV6-5 and TRBJ2-6; D gene uncertain. Germline-derived CDR1 and CDR2 are MNHEY and SVGAGI. V shed 6 bases and J shed 4 bases, with 10 bases lying between them. This CDR3 is built from 14 residues.

This clone was detected a few times. The rearrangement links TRBV3-1 (or the pseudogene TRBV3-2) to TRBJ1-5, with a possible D match to TRBD1 (5 bases). Germline-derived CDR1 and CDR2 are LGHDT and YNNKEL (reference sequence). The CDR3 length is 15 residues. V was trimmed by 3 bases and J by 4 bases, leaving 13 bases between them. Here the CDR3 reads CASSQAQGDNQPQHF. The CDR3 nucleotides read TGTGCCAGCAGCCAGGCCCAAGGGGATAATCAGCCCCAGCATTTT.

The chain links TRBV5-1 to TRBJ2-7, with D possibly being TRBD1 (6 bases). The germline V and J ends were trimmed by 0 bases and 0 bases, with 13 bases remaining between them. This CDR3 comprises 16 residues. CDR1 SGHRS and CDR2 YFSETQ come from the germline V gene. CDR3 coding DNA: TGCGCCAGCAGCTTGGCTAGGGGACAAAACTCCTACGAGCAGTACTTC. The encoded protein is CASSLARGQNSYEQYF.

The chain recombines TRBV19 with TRBJ2-5; 7 positions match TRBD1. The CDR3 runs to 16 residues. The trim removed 5 bases at V and 4 bases at J, leaving 13 bases unmatched. Germline loops: CDR1 LNHDA, CDR2 SQIVND (reference sequence). CDR3 region: CASSSQGGQAVETQYF. The CDR3 nucleotides read TGTGCCAGTAGTTCCCAAGGAGGACAGGCGGTAGAGACCCAGTACTTC.

The genes are TRBV6-5 and TRBJ1-2; D unresolved. The CDR3 has 14 residues. V gave up 8 bases and J gave up 9 bases, with 22 bases separating them. The V gene's germline CDR1 is MNHEY and CDR2 SVGAGI. The CDR3 region has the DNA TGTGCCAGCCTTCCCGGCCAGGCCCTTAAAAGCTACACCTTC. Amino acid sequence: CASLPGQALKSYTF.

The chain links TRBV15 to TRBJ2-3; possible D gene TRBD1, 7 bases. In germline, CDR1 is LNHNV, CDR2 YYDKDF (reference sequence). The CDR3 consists of 17 residues. Trimming cost V 1 base and J 4 bases, with 18 bases left between them. The CDR3, as DNA: TGTGCCACCAGCAGAGTGGGGGCAGGGGGGCTAGCAGATACGCAGTATTTT. It encodes CATSRVGAGGLADTQYF.

This chain uses TRBV19 with TRBJ2-2; 12 bases map to TRBD2. Germline V gene sequence: CDR1 LNHDA, CDR2 SQIVND (reference sequence). The CDR3 is 15 amino acids. J gave up 6 bases and V 8 bases, and 7 bases lay outside the gene matches. This chain's CDR3 is CASLTSGSFSGELFF. DNA of the CDR3: TGTGCCAGTTTGACTAGCGGGAGTTTCTCCGGGGAGCTGTTTTTT.

This chain links TRBV21-1 with TRBJ1-4; the DNA was not used to check the table's D call, TRBD1. TRBV21-1 is noted as a pseudogene. The CDR3 runs 15 residues. CDR3 DNA sequence: TGTGCCAGCAGCAAGGGGACAGGGGTTGGTGAAAAACTGTTTTTT. Translated, it gives CASSKGTGVGEKLFF.

This clone has more than one count but fewer than ten. J is TRBJ2-1 and V is TRBV2; TRBD1 aligns across 12 bases. Germline V gene sequence: CDR1 SNHLY, CDR2 FYNNEI. CDR3 size: 17 residues. Trimming took 7 bases from V and 5 from J; bases not matched to a gene: 12. CDR3 loop: CASTPGQGASVHNEQFF. CDR3 DNA: TGTGCCAGCACCCCGGGACAGGGGGCGTCGGTCCACAATGAGCAGTTCTTC.

The chain has TRBV7-9 and TRBJ1-2; possibly TRBD1 for D (6 bases). CDR1 SEHNR and CDR2 FQNEAQ come from the germline V gene (reference sequence). V was trimmed by 1 base and J by 8 bases, leaving 14 bases between them. The CDR3 extends over 14 amino acids. The CDR3 coding sequence is TGTGCCAGCAGCTTAGGGGACACTTACATAGGCTACACCTTC. It translates to CASSLGDTYIGYTF.

This chain joins TRBV19 and TRBJ1-1, with D unclear. The V end lost 5 bases, the J end lost 1 base, and 11 bases lay between the germline ends. Germline CDR1 and CDR2: LNHDA and SQIVND (reference sequence). The CDR3 is 14 amino acids. In nucleotides, the CDR3 is TGTGCCAGTAGTTCCTTCGGCGGGAACACTGAAGCTTTCTTT. Translation: CASSSFGGNTEAFF.

The genes are TRBV11-1 and TRBJ2-7; a weak D match, TRBD2 (7 bases). Germline-derived CDR1 and CDR2 are SGHAT and FQDESV (reference sequence). V was shortened by 5 bases and J by 3 bases, with 17 bases between the two germline ends. This CDR3 is built from 15 residues. CDR3 coding DNA: TGTGCCAGCAGCGGTCGGGGGGCCGGGCTCTACGAGCAGTACTTC. Protein product: CASSGRGAGLYEQYF.

CDR3 coding DNA: TGTGCCAGTAGTATAATAATAGCCCGGGGGGAGCAGTACTTC. Translation: CASSIIIARGEQYF. The rearrangement uses TRBV19 and TRBJ2-7; a possible D gene is TRBD2 (6 bases). Trimming shortened V by 2 bases and J by 7 bases, and 15 bases separated the two germline ends. Germline loops: CDR1 LNHDA, CDR2 SQIVND (reference sequence). The CDR3 consists of 14 residues.

This sequence joins TRBV7-8 and TRBJ1-5; no clear D. The CDR3 loop spans 16 amino acids. Deletions cut 4 bases from V and 0 bases from J, with 13 bases between. CDR1 is SGHVS, CDR2 FQNEAQ, per germline. DNA of the CDR3: TGTGCCAGCAGCTCCGGAGGGAGGGATAGCAATCAGCCCCAGCATTTT. Protein product: CASSSGGRDSNQPQHF.

The chain carries TRBV14 and TRBJ1-1, with D perhaps matching TRBD1 (5 bases). The CDR3 spans 16 residues. V gave up 1 base and J gave up 0 bases, with 12 bases separating them. In germline, CDR1 is SGHDN, CDR2 FVKESK. The chain's CDR3 is CASSQVTGRMNTEAFF. For the CDR3, the DNA is TGTGCCAGCAGCCAAGTAACAGGCCGTATGAACACTGAAGCTTTCTTT.

The chain joins TRBV28 to TRBJ2-3, with a possible D match to TRBD2 (5 bases). This CDR3 has 14 residues. Germline V gives CDR1 MDHEN, CDR2 SYDVKM. Trimming removed 5 bases at V and 6 bases at J, with 15 bases between. The chain's CDR3 is CASSPGLGLDTQYF. CDR3 coding DNA: TGTGCCAGCAGTCCTGGACTGGGGTTGGATACGCAGTATTTT.

The chain combines TRBV28 with TRBJ2-7; D ambiguous. With 5 bases removed from V and 2 bases from J, the gap between germline ends came to 10 bases. This CDR3 is 13 amino acids long. CDR1 and CDR2 from the germline V gene are MDHEN and SYDVKM. The CDR3 nucleotides read TGTGCCAGCAGTCCGAGGAGAACCTACGAGCAGTACTTC. This codes for CASSPRRTYEQYF.

This chain joins TRBV5-5 and TRBJ2-2; 8 positions match TRBD1. In germline, CDR1 is SGHKS, CDR2 YYEKEE (reference sequence). Trimming removed 0 bases from V and 6 bases from J; junction bases left unmatched: 7. This CDR3 comprises 16 residues. CDR3 protein: CASSLGTGSQAGELFF. The DNA of the CDR3 is TGTGCCAGCAGCTTGGGGACAGGGAGTCAGGCCGGGGAGCTGTTTTTT.

This sequence joins TRBV5-4 and TRBJ2-7; the match to TRBD2 covers 7 bases. J was trimmed by 0 bases and V by 5 bases; bases with no gene match: 8. The CDR3 has 15 amino acids. Germline V gene lookup returns CDR1 SGHNT and CDR2 YYREEE (reference sequence). The CDR3 region has the DNA TGTGCCAGCAGTTTAGCGGGCCCCAGCTCCTACGAGCAGTACTTC. As protein: CASSLAGPSSYEQYF. Using reference TRBV5-4 and TRBJ2-7 for the parts outside the CDR3, the full variable domain is ETGVTQSPTHLIKTRGQQVTLRCSSQSGHNTVSWYQQALGQGPQFIFQYYREEENGRGNFPPRFSGLQFPNYSSELNVNALELDDSALYLCASSLAGPSSYEQYFGPGTRLTVT.